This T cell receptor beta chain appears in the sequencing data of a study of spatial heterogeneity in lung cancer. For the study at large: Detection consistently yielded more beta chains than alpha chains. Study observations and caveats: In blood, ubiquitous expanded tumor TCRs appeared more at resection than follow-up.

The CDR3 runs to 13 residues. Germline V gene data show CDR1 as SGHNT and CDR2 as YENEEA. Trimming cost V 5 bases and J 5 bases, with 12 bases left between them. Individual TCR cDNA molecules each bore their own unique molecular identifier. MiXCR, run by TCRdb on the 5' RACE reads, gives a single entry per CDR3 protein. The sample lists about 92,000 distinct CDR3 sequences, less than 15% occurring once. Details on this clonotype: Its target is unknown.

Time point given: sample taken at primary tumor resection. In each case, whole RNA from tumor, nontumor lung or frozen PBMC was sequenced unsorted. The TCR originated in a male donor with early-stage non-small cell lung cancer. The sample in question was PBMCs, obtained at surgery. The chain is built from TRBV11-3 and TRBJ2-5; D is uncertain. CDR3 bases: TGTGCCAGCAGCCCACAATCAGAGGAGACCCAGTACTTC. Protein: CASSPQSEETQYF.